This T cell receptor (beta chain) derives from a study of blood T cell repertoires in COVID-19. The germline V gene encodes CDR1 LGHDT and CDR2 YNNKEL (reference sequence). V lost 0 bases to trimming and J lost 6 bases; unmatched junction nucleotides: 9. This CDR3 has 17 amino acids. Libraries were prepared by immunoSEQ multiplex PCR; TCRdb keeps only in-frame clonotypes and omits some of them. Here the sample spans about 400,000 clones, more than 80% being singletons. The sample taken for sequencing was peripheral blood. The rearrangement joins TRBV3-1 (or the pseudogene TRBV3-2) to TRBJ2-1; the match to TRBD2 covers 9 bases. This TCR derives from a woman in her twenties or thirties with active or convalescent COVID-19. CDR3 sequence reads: CASSQELGGGATNEQFF. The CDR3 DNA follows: TGTGCCAGCAGCCAAGAACTGGGCGGGGGGGCCACCAATGAGCAGTTCTTC.